The text below deals with one T cell receptor (beta chain). Its antigen is still unknown. A read error may account for a junction end that differs from germline. This sample stems from a study of glioma-infiltrating T cells. The study's findings and limits: Only very few CDR3 sequences appeared in both tissue and blood. Non-neoplastic patients had below-expected tissue-blood divergence, while all gliomas exceeded expectation.

Amplification of TCR alpha and beta CDR3 regions from RNA used iRepertoire nested multiplex PCR. Using its own MiXCR run on the multiplex PCR reads, TCRdb lists one record per CDR3 protein. The table records about 130,000 distinct CDR3 sequences, roughly 20% of them present only once. Germline V gene data show CDR1 as MNHNY and CDR2 as SVGAGI (reference sequence). The CDR3 runs to 19 residues. The rearrangement uses TRBV6-6 and TRBJ2-1, with TRBD1 identical over 9 bases. This clonotype was sampled from a human donor with low-grade glioma or glioblastoma, undergoing nonglioma brain surgery, or in good health (not recorded which). The sample was glioma tissue, nonneoplastic brain tissue, or PBMCs (not recorded which). CDR3 in DNA: TGTGCCAGCTCCTTGGGACAGGGACGAGGGGGGAGGATCTACAATGAGCAGCTCTTC. Encoded protein: CASSLGQGRGGRIYNEQLF.